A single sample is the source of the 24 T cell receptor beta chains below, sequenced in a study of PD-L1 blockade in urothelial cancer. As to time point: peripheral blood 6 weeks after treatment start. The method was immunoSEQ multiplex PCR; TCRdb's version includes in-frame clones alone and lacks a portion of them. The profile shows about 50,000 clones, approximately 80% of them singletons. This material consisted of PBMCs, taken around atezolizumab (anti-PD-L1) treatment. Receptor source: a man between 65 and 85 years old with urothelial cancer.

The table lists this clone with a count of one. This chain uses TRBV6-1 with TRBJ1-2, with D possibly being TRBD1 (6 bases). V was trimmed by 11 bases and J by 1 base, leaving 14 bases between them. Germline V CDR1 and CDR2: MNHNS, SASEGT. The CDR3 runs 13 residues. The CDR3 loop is CASRDKSNYGYTF. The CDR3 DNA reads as TGTGCCTCCCGGGACAAGAGTAACTATGGCTACACCTTC.

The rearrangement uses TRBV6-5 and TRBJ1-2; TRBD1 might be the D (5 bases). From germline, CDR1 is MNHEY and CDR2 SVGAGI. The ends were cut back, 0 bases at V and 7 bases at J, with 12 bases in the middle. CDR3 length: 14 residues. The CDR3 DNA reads TGTGCCAGCAGTTACTCGTCAGGGAGGGGTGGCTACACCTTC. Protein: CASSYSSGRGGYTF.

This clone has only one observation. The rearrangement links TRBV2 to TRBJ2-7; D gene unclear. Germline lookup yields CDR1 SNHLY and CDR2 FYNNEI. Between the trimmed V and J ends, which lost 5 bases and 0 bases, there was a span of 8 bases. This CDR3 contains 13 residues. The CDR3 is CASSSDFSYEQYF. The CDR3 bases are TGTGCCAGCAGTTCTGACTTCTCCTACGAGCAGTACTTC.

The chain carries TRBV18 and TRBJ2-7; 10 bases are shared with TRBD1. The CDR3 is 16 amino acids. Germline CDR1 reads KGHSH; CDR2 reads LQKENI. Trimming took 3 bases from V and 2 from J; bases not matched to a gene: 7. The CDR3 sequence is CASSPQEGQGTYEQYF. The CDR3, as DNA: TGTGCCAGCTCACCCCAGGAGGGACAGGGGACCTACGAGCAGTACTTC.

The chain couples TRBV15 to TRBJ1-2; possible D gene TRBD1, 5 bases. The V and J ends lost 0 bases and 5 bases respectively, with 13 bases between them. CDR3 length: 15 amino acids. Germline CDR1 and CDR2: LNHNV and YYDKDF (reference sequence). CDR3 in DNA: TGTGCCACCAGCAGAGATTTGGGGGGAGATTATGGCTACACCTTC. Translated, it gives CATSRDLGGDYGYTF. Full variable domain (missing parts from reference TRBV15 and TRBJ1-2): DAMVIQNPRYQVTQFGKPVTLSCSQTLNHNVMYWYQQKSSQAPKLLFHYYDKDFNNEADTPDNFQSRRPNTSFCFLDIRSPGLGDTAMYLCATSRDLGGDYGYTFGSGTRLTVV.

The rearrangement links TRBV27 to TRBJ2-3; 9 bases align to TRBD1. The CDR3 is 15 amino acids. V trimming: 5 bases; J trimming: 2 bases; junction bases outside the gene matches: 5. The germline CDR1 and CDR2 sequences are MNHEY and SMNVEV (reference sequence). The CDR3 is CASSQQGAPTDTQYF. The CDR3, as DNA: TGTGCCAGCAGTCAACAGGGGGCACCCACAGATACGCAGTATTTT.

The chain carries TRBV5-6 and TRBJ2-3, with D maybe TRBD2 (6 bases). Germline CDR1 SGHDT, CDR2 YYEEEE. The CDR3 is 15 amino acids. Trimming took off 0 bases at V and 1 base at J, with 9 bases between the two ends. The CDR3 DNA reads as TGTGCCAGCAGCTTGGTGGCTAGCGGCACAGATACGCAGTATTTT. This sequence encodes CASSLVASGTDTQYF.

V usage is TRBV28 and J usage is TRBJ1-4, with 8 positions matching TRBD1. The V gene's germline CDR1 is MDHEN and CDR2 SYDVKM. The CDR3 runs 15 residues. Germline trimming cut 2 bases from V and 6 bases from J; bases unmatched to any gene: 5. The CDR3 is CASSLPQGAYEKLFF. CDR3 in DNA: TGTGCCAGCAGTTTACCCCAGGGGGCATATGAAAAACTGTTTTTT. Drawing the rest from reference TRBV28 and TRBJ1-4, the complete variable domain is DVKVTQSSRYLVKRTGEKVFLECVQDMDHENMFWYRQDPGLGLRLIYFSYDVKMKEKGDIPEGYSVSREKKERFSLILESASTNQTSMYLCASSLPQGAYEKLFFGSGTQLSVL.

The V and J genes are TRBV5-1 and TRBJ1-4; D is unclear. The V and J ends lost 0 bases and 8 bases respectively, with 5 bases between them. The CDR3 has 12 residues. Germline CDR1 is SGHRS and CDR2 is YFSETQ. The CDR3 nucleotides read TGCGCCAGCAGCTTGGATTTAGAAAAACTGTTTTTT. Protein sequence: CASSLDLEKLFF.

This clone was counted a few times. CDR3 DNA sequence: TGTGCCAGCAGTGAAGGGGACAGGGGTAACACCGGGGAGCTGTTTTTT. Translation: CASSEGDRGNTGELFF. V and J are TRBV6-1 and TRBJ2-2, with 10 bases matching TRBD1. Germline V CDR1 and CDR2: MNHNS, SASEGT. This CDR3 contains 16 residues. The J segment lost 2 bases and the V segment lost 1 base, leaving 1 base of the junction unmatched.

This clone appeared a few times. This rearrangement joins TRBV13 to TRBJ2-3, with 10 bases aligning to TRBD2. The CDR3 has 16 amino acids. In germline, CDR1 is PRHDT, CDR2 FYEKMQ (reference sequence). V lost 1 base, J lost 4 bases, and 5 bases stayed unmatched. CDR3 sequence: CASSLAGLAGADTQYF. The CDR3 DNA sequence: TGTGCCAGCAGCTTAGCCGGTCTAGCGGGAGCAGATACGCAGTATTTT.

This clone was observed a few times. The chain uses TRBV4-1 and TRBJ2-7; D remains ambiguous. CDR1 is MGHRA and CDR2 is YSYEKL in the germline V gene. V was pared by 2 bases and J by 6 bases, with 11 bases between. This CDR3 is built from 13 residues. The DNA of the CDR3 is TGCGCCAGCAGCCAAATGCCGGTCCGCGAGCAGTACTTC. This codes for CASSQMPVREQYF.

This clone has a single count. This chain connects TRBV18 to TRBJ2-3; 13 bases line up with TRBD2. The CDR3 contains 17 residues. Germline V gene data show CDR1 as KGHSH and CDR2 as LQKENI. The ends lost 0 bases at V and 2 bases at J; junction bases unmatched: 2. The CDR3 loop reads CASSPPGLAGFTDTQYF. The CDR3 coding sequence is TGTGCCAGCTCACCACCGGGACTAGCGGGATTCACAGATACGCAGTATTTT.

DNA of the CDR3: TGTGCCACCTCGCCCAGGACACACAGCACAGATACGCAGTATTTT. Translated, it gives CATSPRTHSTDTQYF. This chain uses TRBV15 with TRBJ2-3, with D maybe TRBD1 (5 bases). V lost 8 bases and J 0 bases, leaving 15 bases between the germline ends. Germline lookup yields CDR1 LNHNV and CDR2 YYDKDF (reference sequence). CDR3 length equals 15 residues.

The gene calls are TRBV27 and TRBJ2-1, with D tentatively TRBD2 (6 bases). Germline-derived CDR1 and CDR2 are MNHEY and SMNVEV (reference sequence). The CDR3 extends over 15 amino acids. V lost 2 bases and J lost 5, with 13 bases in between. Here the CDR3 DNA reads TGTGCCAGCAGTTTACGGGCGGGAAGCCACAATGAGCAGTTCTTC. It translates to CASSLRAGSHNEQFF.

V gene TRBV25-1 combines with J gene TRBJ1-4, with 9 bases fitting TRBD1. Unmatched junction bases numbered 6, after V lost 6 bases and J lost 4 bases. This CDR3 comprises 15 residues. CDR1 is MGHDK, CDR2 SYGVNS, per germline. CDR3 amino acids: CASSADRGFNEKLFF. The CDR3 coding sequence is TGTGCCAGCAGCGCGGACAGGGGATTTAATGAAAAACTGTTTTTT.

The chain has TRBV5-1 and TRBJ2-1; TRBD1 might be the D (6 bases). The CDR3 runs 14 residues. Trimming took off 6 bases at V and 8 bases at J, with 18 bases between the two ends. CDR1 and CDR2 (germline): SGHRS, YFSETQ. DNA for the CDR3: TGCGCCAGCAACCTACAGGGTGCGGTCGATGAGCAGTTCTTC. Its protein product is CASNLQGAVDEQFF.

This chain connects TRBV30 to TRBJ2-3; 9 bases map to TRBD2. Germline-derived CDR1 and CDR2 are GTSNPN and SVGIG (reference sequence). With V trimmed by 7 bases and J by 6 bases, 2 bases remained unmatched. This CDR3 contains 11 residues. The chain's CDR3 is CAFSGSDTQYF. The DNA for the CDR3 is TGTGCCTTTAGCGGGAGTGATACGCAGTATTTT. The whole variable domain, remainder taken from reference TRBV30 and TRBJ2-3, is SQTIHQWPATLVQPVGSPLSLECTVEGTSNPNLYWYRQAAGRGLQLLFYSVGIGQISSEVPQNLSASRPQDRQFILSSKKLLLSDSGFYLCAFSGSDTQYFGPGTRLTVL.

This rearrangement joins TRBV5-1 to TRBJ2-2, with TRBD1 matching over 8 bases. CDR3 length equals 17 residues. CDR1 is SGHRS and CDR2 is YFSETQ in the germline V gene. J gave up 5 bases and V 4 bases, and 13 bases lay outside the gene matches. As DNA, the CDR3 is TGCGCCAGCAGCCTTCCAGACAGGGGTGAGAGGACCGGGGAGCTGTTTTTT. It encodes CASSLPDRGERTGELFF.

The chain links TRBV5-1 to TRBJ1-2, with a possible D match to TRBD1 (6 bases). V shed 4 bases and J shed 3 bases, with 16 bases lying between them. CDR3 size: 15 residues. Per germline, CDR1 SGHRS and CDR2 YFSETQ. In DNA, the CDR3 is TGCGCCAGCAGCGCCAGGGGTGGGGTTGACTATGGCTACACCTTC. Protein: CASSARGGVDYGYTF.

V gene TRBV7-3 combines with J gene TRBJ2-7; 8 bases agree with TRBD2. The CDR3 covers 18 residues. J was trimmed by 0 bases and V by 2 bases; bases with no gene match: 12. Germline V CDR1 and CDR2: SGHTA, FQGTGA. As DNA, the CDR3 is TGTGCCAGCAGCTTACCACCGCGGGGGGCAGATTCCTCCTACGAGCAGTACTTC. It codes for CASSLPPRGADSSYEQYF.

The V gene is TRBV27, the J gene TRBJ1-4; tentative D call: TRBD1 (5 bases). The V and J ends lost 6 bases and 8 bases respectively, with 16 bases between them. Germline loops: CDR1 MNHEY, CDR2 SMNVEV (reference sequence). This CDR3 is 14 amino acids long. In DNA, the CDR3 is TGTGCCAGCAGGGGGCAAACCATGGGGGAAAAACTGTTTTTT. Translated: CASRGQTMGEKLFF. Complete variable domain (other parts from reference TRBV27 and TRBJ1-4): EAQVTQNPRYLITVTGKKLTVTCSQNMNHEYMSWYRQDPGLGLRQIYYSMNVEVTDKGDVPEGYKVSRKEKRNFPLILESPSPNQTSLYFCASRGQTMGEKLFFGSGTQLSVL.

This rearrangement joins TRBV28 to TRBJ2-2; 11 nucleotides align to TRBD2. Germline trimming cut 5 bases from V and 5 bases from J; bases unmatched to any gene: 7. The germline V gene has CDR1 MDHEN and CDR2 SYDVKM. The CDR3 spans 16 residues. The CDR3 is CASSPTTSGRTGELFF. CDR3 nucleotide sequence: TGTGCCAGCAGTCCAACAACTAGCGGGAGAACCGGGGAGCTGTTTTTT.

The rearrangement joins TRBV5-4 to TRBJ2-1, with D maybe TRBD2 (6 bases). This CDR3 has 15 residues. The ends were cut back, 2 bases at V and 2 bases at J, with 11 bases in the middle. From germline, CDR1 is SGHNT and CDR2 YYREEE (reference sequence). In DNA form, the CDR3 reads TGTGCCAGCAGCTTCCCCGGGGGAACCTACAATGAGCAGTTCTTC. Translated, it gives CASSFPGGTYNEQFF.